The clone carrying this TCR beta chain is a singleton in its sample. A multiplex PCR was run with 60 Vbeta primers and 13 Jbeta primers. Assay: immunoSEQ multiplex PCR; the TCRdb copy retains only in-frame clones and omits some. The sample comprises 200,000 to 250,000 clones, over 65% of which are singletons, and around 2.9% rests with the top ten. These data belong to a study of cytomegalovirus exposure and HLA in healthy donors. The sequence was collected from a woman aged 55-69 years in good health and CMV-seropositive. The sample consisted of PBMCs.

The chain's CDR3 is CASTLGGGYTF. The CDR3 coding sequence is TGTGCCAGCACCTTGGGGGGTGGCTACACCTTC. This chain connects TRBV2 to TRBJ1-2; weak D call: TRBD1 (5 bases). This CDR3 comprises 11 residues. V lost 7 bases, J lost 7 bases, and 10 bases lay in between. Germline CDR1 SNHLY, CDR2 FYNNEI.